This T cell receptor (beta chain) emerged from a study of cytomegalovirus exposure and HLA in healthy donors. Whole-study results and caveats: There were fewer than 200 TCR beta chains listed as cytomegalovirus-associated. In a later analysis, several top co-occurrence clusters appeared linked to parvovirus B19, influenza, CMV and Epstein-Barr virus. The study carried out a later analysis of TCR beta sequences. It associated under 20,000 of them with specific HLA alleles at a false discovery rate of 0.05. Some public TCRs appeared in many individuals, while most sequences were rare.

Vbeta (60) and Jbeta (13) primers were used in the PCR. Libraries were prepared by immunoSEQ multiplex PCR; TCRdb keeps only in-frame clonotypes and omits some of them. In the table there are fewer than 200,000 clones, around 81% of which are singletons. There are 15 residues in the CDR3. CDR1 and CDR2 from the germline V gene are SGHVS and FQNEAQ. V shed 3 bases, J shed 2 bases, and the junction held 4 bases outside the gene matches. As to this clone: What it binds is not known.

The chain is built from TRBV7-8 and TRBJ1-3; TRBD1 matches 7 bases. Sample: PBMCs. This TCR derives from a woman in her 30s in good health and CMV-seronegative. The CDR3 DNA reads as TGTGCCAGCAGCTTCCACCAGGGGGCTGGAAACACCATATATTTT. Residues: CASSFHQGAGNTIYF.